Below, 15 T cell receptor beta chains from the same sample are listed, as sequenced in a study of cytomegalovirus exposure and HLA in healthy donors. The primer mix had 60 Vbeta and 13 Jbeta primers. TCRdb's copy holds only in-frame clones and misses some; the assay was immunoSEQ multiplex PCR. The sample carries tens of thousands of clones, roughly 75% recorded once. Sequenced sample: PBMCs. Receptors originate from a man younger than 45 in good health and CMV-seropositive.

V is TRBV4-2 and J is TRBJ2-3; D is ambiguous. The CDR3 consists of 14 residues. The V end was cut by 0 bases, the J end by 1 base, with 5 bases between. Germline V gene sequence: CDR1 LGHNA, CDR2 YNFKEQ. The CDR3 sequence is CASSQETGTDTQYF. The CDR3 coding sequence is TGTGCCAGCAGCCAAGAAACGGGCACAGATACGCAGTATTTT.

The chain is built from TRBV19 and TRBJ1-2; D is unresolved. The CDR3 is made up of 15 amino acids. Trimming removed 7 bases at V and 8 bases at J, with 23 bases between. CDR1 and CDR2 from the germline V gene are LNHDA and SQIVND (reference sequence). In DNA, the CDR3 is TGTGCCAGTACCCAGAGGGCATTGGTTTTCGGCGGCTACACCTTC. The encoded protein is CASTQRALVFGGYTF.

The chain has TRBV7-2 and TRBJ1-3, with a possible D match to TRBD1 (5 bases). V was cut by 2 bases and J by 2 bases, with 19 bases left in between. Germline V gene data show CDR1 as SGHTA and CDR2 as FQGNSA. The CDR3 extends over 18 amino acids. The CDR3 here is CASSLSGGTLIAGNTIYF. CDR3 in DNA: TGTGCCAGCAGCTTATCCGGGGGGACCCTAATAGCTGGAAACACCATATATTTT.

The genes are TRBV4-3 and TRBJ2-7; D is uncertain. CDR3 length: 13 residues. V was trimmed by 0 bases and J by 0 bases, leaving 3 bases between them. Per the germline V gene, CDR1 is LGHNA and CDR2 is YSLEER. As DNA, the CDR3 is TGCGCCAGCAGCCAAGAGTACTCCTACGAGCAGTACTTC. Translating it yields CASSQEYSYEQYF.

CDR3 region: CASSMGAKGVYEQYF. Here the CDR3 DNA reads TGTGCCAGTAGTATGGGGGCCAAAGGGGTCTACGAGCAGTACTTC. The chain is built from TRBV19 and TRBJ2-7, with a weak D call TRBD1 (6 bases). Germline CDR1 reads LNHDA; CDR2 reads SQIVND (reference sequence). V lost 3 bases and J 3 bases, leaving 15 bases between the germline ends. This CDR3 is 15 amino acids long.

The V gene is TRBV29-1, the J gene TRBJ1-3; 8 bases line up with TRBD1. This CDR3 is built from 13 residues. The junction had 5 bases not matched to a gene; V was cut back by 7 bases and J by 3 bases. CDR1 SQVTM and CDR2 ANQGSEA come from the germline V gene. CDR3 region: CSASQGGGNTIYF. The CDR3, as DNA: TGCAGCGCCTCACAGGGGGGTGGAAACACCATATATTTT.

V and J are TRBV29-1 and TRBJ1-1; maybe TRBD1 (5 bases). In germline, CDR1 is SQVTM, CDR2 ANQGSEA. The CDR3 length is 12 residues. The V and J ends lost 2 bases and 6 bases respectively, with 10 bases between them. CDR3 DNA: TGCAGCGTTGAACAGGGAATCGCTGAAGCTTTCTTT. Protein: CSVEQGIAEAFF.

This clone was counted a few times. V usage is TRBV6-4 and J usage is TRBJ2-3, with TRBD2 matching 11 bases. Germline assignment: CDR1 MRHNA and CDR2 SNTAGT. This CDR3 spans 16 amino acids. Trimming at V came to 0 bases and at J to 1 base, leaving 0 bases not matched to a gene. Written as DNA, the CDR3 is TGTGCCAGCAGTGACTCGACTAGCGGGGGCACAGATACGCAGTATTTT. Residues: CASSDSTSGGTDTQYF.

V is TRBV25-1 and J is TRBJ1-5, with TRBD1 identical over 9 bases. The germline V gene encodes CDR1 MGHDK and CDR2 SYGVNS. J lost 8 bases, V lost 2 bases, and 4 bases had no gene match. The CDR3 is 14 amino acids. CDR3 amino acids: CASSEGQGWEPQHF. The CDR3 DNA follows: TGTGCCAGCAGTGAAGGACAGGGGTGGGAGCCCCAGCATTTT.

The chain has TRBV7-9 and TRBJ1-1, with TRBD1 matching over 9 bases. The V gene end was trimmed by 5 bases and the J gene end by 6 bases; junction bases not matched to a gene: 7. CDR3 length equals 14 residues. Germline CDR1 SEHNR, CDR2 FQNEAQ (reference sequence). This chain's CDR3 is CASSEQGAIPEAFF. The DNA of the CDR3 is TGTGCCAGCAGCGAACAGGGGGCGATCCCTGAAGCTTTCTTT.

The J gene is TRBJ2-5, the V gene TRBV27; 8 positions agree with TRBD1. The CDR3 has 14 residues. With V trimmed by 5 bases and J by 5 bases, 7 bases remained unmatched. CDR1 is MNHEY and CDR2 is SMNVEV in the germline V gene (reference sequence). In DNA, the CDR3 is TGTGCCAGCAGTAGAGACAGGGGTTGGGAGACCCAGTACTTC. Translating gives CASSRDRGWETQYF.

This clone has more than one count but fewer than ten. The rearrangement joins TRBV18 to TRBJ2-2; D is ambiguous. The V end lost 4 bases, the J end lost 6 bases, and 9 bases lay between the germline ends. Germline CDR1 reads KGHSH; CDR2 reads LQKENI. The length of the CDR3 is 13 residues. CDR3 amino acids: CASSHRQSGELFF. DNA for the CDR3: TGTGCCAGCTCACACCGACAATCCGGGGAGCTGTTTTTT.

V gene TRBV28 combines with J gene TRBJ1-3; 7 bases map to TRBD1. Looked up from germline, CDR1 is MDHEN and CDR2 is SYDVKM. This CDR3 has 16 residues. V was pared by 3 bases and J by 0 bases, with 5 bases of the junction left unmatched. For the CDR3, the DNA is TGTGCCAGCAGTTTGGGACAGTTCGTCTCTGGAAACACCATATATTTT. Translated, it gives CASSLGQFVSGNTIYF.

The chain carries TRBV5-6 and TRBJ2-3; perhaps TRBD1 as D (5 bases). The CDR3 is made up of 13 amino acids. Germline V gene sequence: CDR1 SGHDT, CDR2 YYEEEE. Trimming removed 7 bases from V and 2 bases from J, with 11 bases in between. The CDR3 sequence: CASWQGTTDTQYF. The DNA of the CDR3 is TGTGCCAGCTGGCAGGGTACCACAGATACGCAGTATTTT.

V and J are TRBV6-6 and TRBJ1-5; D not certain. The germline CDR1 and CDR2 sequences are MNHNY and SVGAGI (reference sequence). Trimming took 0 bases from V and 3 from J, leaving 12 bases between them. The CDR3 has 16 amino acids. CDR3 coding DNA: TGTGCCAGCAGTTACTCGTCAGCAGGAATCAATCAGCCCCAGCATTTT. Residues: CASSYSSAGINQPQHF.